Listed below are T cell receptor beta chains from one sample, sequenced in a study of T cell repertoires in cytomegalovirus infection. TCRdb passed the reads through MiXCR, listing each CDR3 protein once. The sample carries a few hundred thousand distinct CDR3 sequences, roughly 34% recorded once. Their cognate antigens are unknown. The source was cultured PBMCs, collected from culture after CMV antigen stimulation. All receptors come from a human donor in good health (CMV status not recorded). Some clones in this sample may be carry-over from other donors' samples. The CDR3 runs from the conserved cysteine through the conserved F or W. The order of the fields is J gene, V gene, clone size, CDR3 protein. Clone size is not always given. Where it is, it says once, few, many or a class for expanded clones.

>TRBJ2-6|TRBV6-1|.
CASSLLGSIQDGANVLTF
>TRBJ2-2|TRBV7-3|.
CASSLRTSGDYTGELFF
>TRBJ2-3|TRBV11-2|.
CASSSGTSATPSTDTQYF
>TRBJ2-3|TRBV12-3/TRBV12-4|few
CASSRRIGGTDTQYF
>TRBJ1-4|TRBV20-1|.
CSARATSNEKLFF
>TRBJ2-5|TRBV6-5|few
CASSTDQRGTQYF
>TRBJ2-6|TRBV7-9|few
CASSGRGGGSGANVLTF
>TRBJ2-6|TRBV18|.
CASSPSSQGVISGANVLTF
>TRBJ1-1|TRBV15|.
CATSRKGQVNTEAFF
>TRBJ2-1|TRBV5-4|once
CASSFVGTGDEQFF
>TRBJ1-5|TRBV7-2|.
CASSLVISDRQPQHF
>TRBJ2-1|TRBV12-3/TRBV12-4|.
CASTPGPDNEQFF
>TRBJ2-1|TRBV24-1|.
CATSDPGTGGNEQFF
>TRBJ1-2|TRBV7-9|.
CASSLLGVPGYTF
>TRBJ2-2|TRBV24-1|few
CATSDFGGPANTGELFF
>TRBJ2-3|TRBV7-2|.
CASSPLSGSTDTQYF
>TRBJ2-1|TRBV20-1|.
CSAPSRTGGSEQFF
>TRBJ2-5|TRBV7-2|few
CASCSSVQETQYF
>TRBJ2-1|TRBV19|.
CASSSRIAGLIYNEQFF
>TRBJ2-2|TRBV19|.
CASSVPGLAGEWTGELFF
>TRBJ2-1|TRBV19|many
CASRDSRGSSSYNEQFF
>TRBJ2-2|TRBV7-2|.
CASSWGLTGELFF
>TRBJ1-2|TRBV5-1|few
CASTPSPGDYGYTF
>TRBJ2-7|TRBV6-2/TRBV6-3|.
CASSYSTPGGEQYF
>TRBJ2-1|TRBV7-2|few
CASSPTSGSGGNEQFF
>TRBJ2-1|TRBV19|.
CASSPVGGSSYNEQFF
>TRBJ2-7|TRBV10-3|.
CAISGAYEQYF
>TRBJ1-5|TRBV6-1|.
CASTDSGRGKIRAQHF
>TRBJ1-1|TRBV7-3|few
CASSFRDLGRSTEAFF
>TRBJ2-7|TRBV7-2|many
CASSQAHWVSYEQYF
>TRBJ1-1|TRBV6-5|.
CASSYSGYWDEAFF
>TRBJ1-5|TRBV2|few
CASSETGQGGNQPQHF
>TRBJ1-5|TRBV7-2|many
CASSLDPPGQGGQPQHF
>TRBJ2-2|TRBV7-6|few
CASSLALLAGGPGTGELFF
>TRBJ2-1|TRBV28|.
CASGNYRGGYNEQFF
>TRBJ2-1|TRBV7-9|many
CASSLIPSLVTNEQFF
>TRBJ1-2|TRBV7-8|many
CASSFGRGPADGYTF
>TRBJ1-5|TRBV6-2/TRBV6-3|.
CASSDRQMAGNQPQHF
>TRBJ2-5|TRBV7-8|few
CASSPTGWETQYF
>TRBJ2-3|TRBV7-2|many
CASSLALAGGFTDTQYF
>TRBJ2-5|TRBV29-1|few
CSVGGQRETQYF
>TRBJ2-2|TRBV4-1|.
CANSQDSSGPNTGELFF
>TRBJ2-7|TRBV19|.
CASSIQGIDEQYF
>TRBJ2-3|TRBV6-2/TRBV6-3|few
CASSSPSSGSYTQYF
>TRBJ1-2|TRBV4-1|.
CASSQGGPFGYTF
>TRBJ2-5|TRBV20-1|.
CSAVRGQGIGETQYF
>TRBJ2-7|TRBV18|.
CASSSPSPGQGAEQYF
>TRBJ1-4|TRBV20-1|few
CSARKTGQKLFF
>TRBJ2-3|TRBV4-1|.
CASSDRVSDTQYF
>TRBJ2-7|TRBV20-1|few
CSATPPLGSGRAYRDYEQYF